The 28 T cell receptor beta chains below were found in one sample sequenced in a study of cytomegalovirus exposure and HLA in healthy donors. The PCR contained 60 Vbeta and 13 Jbeta primers. Generated by immunoSEQ multiplex PCR, the TCRdb table keeps only in-frame clones and is missing some. The sample records about 130,000 clones, about 85% being singletons. Sequencing input: PBMCs. The receptors were sampled from a boy aged 5-17 years in good health and CMV-seronegative.

J is TRBJ2-5 and V is TRBV19, with 10 positions matching TRBD2. Germline-derived CDR1 and CDR2 are LNHDA and SQIVND (reference sequence). The CDR3 is made up of 17 amino acids. V lost 5 bases to trimming and J lost 4 bases; unmatched junction nucleotides: 13. The CDR3 DNA follows: TGTGCCAGTAGTCCCCTAGCGGGGGCCAAACCGAGAGAGACCCAGTACTTC. Translating gives CASSPLAGAKPRETQYF.

This clone was counted only a few times. The V and J genes are TRBV5-1 and TRBJ1-1; TRBD1 agrees at 7 bases. V shed 4 bases, J shed 0 bases, and the junction held 3 bases outside the gene matches. CDR3 length: 14 residues. Germline CDR1 is SGHRS and CDR2 is YFSETQ. CDR3 protein: CASSPRGLNTEAFF. In DNA form, the CDR3 reads TGCGCCAGCAGCCCAAGGGGGCTGAACACTGAAGCTTTCTTT.

The V gene is TRBV7-9, the J gene TRBJ2-5; D may be TRBD1 (5 bases). This CDR3 contains 13 residues. Trimming pared 1 base from V and 3 bases from J, leaving 6 bases between. Germline V gene data show CDR1 as SEHNR and CDR2 as FQNEAQ (reference sequence). The CDR3 here is CASSLVGEETQYF. CDR3 sequence (DNA): TGTGCCAGCAGCTTAGTAGGGGAAGAGACCCAGTACTTC.

The J gene is TRBJ2-7, the V gene TRBV14; a possible D gene is TRBD2 (6 bases). This CDR3 contains 15 residues. Looked up from germline, CDR1 is SGHDN and CDR2 is FVKESK. Between the trimmed V and J ends, which lost 1 base and 3 bases, there was a span of 13 bases. The DNA for the CDR3 is TGTGCCAGCAGCCAAGGGGAGCGGGCCAACTACGAGCAGTACTTC. It specifies CASSQGERANYEQYF.

This sequence joins TRBV18 and TRBJ1-5; 8 bases fit TRBD1. The CDR3 has 15 amino acids. V shed 2 bases, J shed 10 bases, and the junction held 10 bases outside the gene matches. Germline assignment: CDR1 KGHSH and CDR2 LQKENI. This chain's CDR3 is CASSPGTGDSSPQHF. As DNA, the CDR3 is TGTGCCAGCTCACCAGGGACAGGAGATTCCTCCCCCCAGCATTTT. The entire variable domain, with the rest obtained from reference TRBV18 and TRBJ1-5, is as follows: NAGVMQNPRHLVRRRGQEARLRCSPMKGHSHVYWYRQLPEEGLKFMVYLQKENIIDESGMPKERFSAEFPKEGPSILRIQQVVRGDSAAYFCASSPGTGDSSPQHFGDGTRLSIL.

The chain joins TRBV2 to TRBJ2-1; TRBD2 aligns across 7 bases. The V gene's germline CDR1 is SNHLY and CDR2 FYNNEI. This CDR3 has 15 residues. With 3 bases clipped from V and 4 bases from J, the junction kept 6 bases outside the gene matches. The CDR3: CASSERLADYNEQFF. CDR3 bases: TGTGCCAGCAGTGAGCGTCTAGCGGATTACAATGAGCAGTTCTTC.

This clone appeared once. This chain joins TRBV9 and TRBJ2-5, with 14 positions matching TRBD2. J lost 4 bases, V lost 4 bases, and 3 bases had no gene match. Germline CDR1 and CDR2: SGDLS and YYNGEE. This CDR3 spans 15 amino acids. The CDR3, as DNA: TGTGCCAGCAGCTTGGGACTAGCGGGAGTAGAGACCCAGTACTTC. Translated, it gives CASSLGLAGVETQYF.

The rearrangement links TRBV15 to TRBJ2-5; tentative D call: TRBD1 (6 bases). Germline V gene data show CDR1 as LNHNV and CDR2 as YYDKDF (reference sequence). The CDR3 has 11 amino acids. V was clipped by 2 bases and J by 13 bases, with 11 bases between them. The CDR3 region is CATSRPGTTYF. DNA of the CDR3: TGTGCCACCAGCAGACCCGGGACAACGTACTTC.

The V and J genes are TRBV10-2 and TRBJ1-5; tentatively, D is TRBD1 (5 bases). The V end was cut by 2 bases, the J end by 6 bases, with 11 bases between. Germline CDR1 reads WSHSY; CDR2 reads SAAADI. CDR3 length equals 14 residues. The CDR3 sequence is CASSEQGFSQPQHF. Here the CDR3 DNA reads TGCGCCAGCAGTGAGCAGGGTTTTAGTCAGCCCCAGCATTTT.

V and J are TRBV15 and TRBJ1-1; a weak D match, TRBD1 (6 bases). V lost 0 bases to trimming and J lost 2 bases, with 10 bases between them. Germline lookup yields CDR1 LNHNV and CDR2 YYDKDF (reference sequence). The CDR3 contains 15 residues. Here the CDR3 DNA reads TGTGCCACCAGCAGAGACCCCAGGGGTAACACTGAAGCTTTCTTT. Amino acids: CATSRDPRGNTEAFF. The variable domain in full, with the rest retrieved from reference TRBV15 and TRBJ1-1, is DAMVIQNPRYQVTQFGKPVTLSCSQTLNHNVMYWYQQKSSQAPKLLFHYYDKDFNNEADTPDNFQSRRPNTSFCFLDIRSPGLGDTAMYLCATSRDPRGNTEAFFGQGTRLTVV.

The chain recombines TRBV29-1 with TRBJ2-1; 16 nucleotides line up with TRBD2. V lost 6 bases to trimming and J lost 9 bases; unmatched junction nucleotides: 5. The CDR3 has 14 residues. The germline V gene has CDR1 SQVTM and CDR2 ANQGSEA. This CDR3 is CSVGTSGRAGEQFF. The CDR3 DNA reads as TGCAGCGTAGGGACTAGCGGGAGGGCCGGTGAGCAGTTCTTC.

The chain uses TRBV6-1 and TRBJ2-5; TRBD1 might be the D (6 bases). Trimming took 5 bases from V and 7 from J, leaving 8 bases between them. Looked up from germline, CDR1 is MNHNS and CDR2 is SASEGT. This CDR3 has 11 amino acids. The CDR3 reads CASSTTGTQYF. The DNA for the CDR3 is TGTGCCAGCAGTACGACAGGGACCCAGTACTTC.

The chain carries TRBV7-2 and TRBJ2-3; D call uncertain. The V gene's germline CDR1 is SGHTA and CDR2 FQGNSA. Trimming took 1 base from V and 3 from J, leaving 8 bases between them. There are 14 residues in the CDR3. The CDR3 sequence is CASSLGLLTDTQYF. The CDR3 nucleotides read TGTGCCAGCAGCTTAGGGCTCCTTACAGATACGCAGTATTTT.

CDR3 in amino acids: CSVEGQRAQYNEQFF. As DNA, the CDR3 is TGCAGCGTTGAAGGTCAGCGGGCCCAATACAATGAGCAGTTCTTC. The chain joins TRBV29-1 to TRBJ2-1; possible D gene TRBD2, 6 bases. The CDR3 is made up of 15 amino acids. CDR1 SQVTM and CDR2 ANQGSEA come from the germline V gene. V was pared by 1 base and J by 4 bases, with 14 bases between.

The chain recombines TRBV29-1 with TRBJ2-7; 7 bases line up with TRBD2. CDR1 is SQVTM, CDR2 ANQGSEA, per germline. The CDR3 totals 15 residues. The V segment lost 4 bases and the J segment 0 bases; nucleotides outside the gene matches: 9. CDR3 region: CSVGALAVDSYEQYF. For the CDR3, the DNA is TGCAGCGTTGGCGCGCTAGCGGTTGACTCCTACGAGCAGTACTTC.

V usage is TRBV6-1 and J usage is TRBJ2-7, with 7 positions matching TRBD1. Germline V gene sequence: CDR1 MNHNS, CDR2 SASEGT. The CDR3 is 13 residues long. V trimming: 3 bases; J trimming: 3 bases; junction bases outside the gene matches: 2. CDR3 in amino acids: CASSERDSYEQYF. The CDR3 nucleotides are TGTGCCAGCAGTGAGAGGGACAGCTACGAGCAGTACTTC.

The chain recombines TRBV4-3 with TRBJ1-1; a weak D match, TRBD1 (6 bases). The V end was cut by 0 bases, the J end by 11 bases, with 13 bases between. Germline V lookup: CDR1 LGHNA, CDR2 YSLEER. CDR3 size: 13 residues. The CDR3 loop is CASSQEIQGLAFF. For the CDR3, the DNA is TGCGCCAGCAGCCAAGAAATACAGGGTCTGGCTTTCTTT.

The rearrangement joins TRBV4-1 to TRBJ2-3; TRBD2 matches 7 bases. Germline V gene lookup returns CDR1 MGHRA and CDR2 YSYEKL. The CDR3 contains 18 residues. J gave up 5 bases and V 0 bases, and 14 bases lay outside the gene matches. CDR3 bases: TGCGCCAGCAGCCAAGAGATGATGGGGGAGGGGAATCGAGATACGCAGTATTTT. The encoded protein is CASSQEMMGEGNRDTQYF.

This rearrangement joins TRBV5-6 to TRBJ2-1; 8 bases align to TRBD2. The germline gives CDR1 SGHDT, CDR2 YYEEEE. V trimming: 4 bases; J trimming: 6 bases; junction bases outside the gene matches: 12. The CDR3 extends over 16 amino acids. The CDR3 spells CASSGWGGRTLNEQFF. CDR3 bases: TGTGCCAGCAGCGGGTGGGGCGGGAGGACCCTCAATGAGCAGTTCTTC.

J is TRBJ1-4 and V is TRBV5-1; 10 bases align to TRBD1. The trim removed 4 bases at V and 8 bases at J, leaving 8 bases unmatched. Germline values: CDR1 SGHRS, CDR2 YFSETQ. The CDR3 covers 15 residues. CDR3 nucleotide sequence: TGCGCCAGCAGCGCGTGGGGGACAGGGGACGAAAAACTGTTTTTT. Translating gives CASSAWGTGDEKLFF. Full variable domain (rest looked up from reference TRBV5-1 and TRBJ1-4): KAGVTQTPRYLIKTRGQQVTLSCSPISGHRSVSWYQQTPGQGLQFLFEYFSETQRNKGNFPGRFSGRQFSNSRSEMNVSTLELGDSALYLCASSAWGTGDEKLFFGSGTQLSVL.

The gene calls are TRBV5-1 and TRBJ2-7; the match to TRBD1 covers 8 bases. Germline V gives CDR1 SGHRS, CDR2 YFSETQ. V was clipped by 4 bases and J by 2 bases; unmatched bases: 11. This CDR3 spans 16 amino acids. Here the CDR3 reads CASSPETGVRAYEQYF. The CDR3 bases are TGCGCCAGCAGCCCCGAGACAGGGGTTCGTGCCTACGAGCAGTACTTC.

This chain joins TRBV30 and TRBJ1-1, with D possibly matching TRBD1 (5 bases). CDR1 and CDR2 from the germline V gene are GTSNPN and SVGIG (reference sequence). The CDR3 is 14 residues long. V was clipped by 3 bases and J by 6 bases, with 17 bases between them. The CDR3, as DNA: TGTGCCTGGAGATCACCGGCTCGGGGGGCTGAAGCTTTCTTT. Translated: CAWRSPARGAEAFF.

J is TRBJ2-3 and V is TRBV27, with D unresolved. Germline CDR1 is MNHEY and CDR2 is SMNVEV (reference sequence). This CDR3 has 12 residues. V was cut by 3 bases and J by 2 bases, with 3 bases left in between. The CDR3 is CASSFLTDTQYF. CDR3 coding DNA: TGTGCCAGCAGTTTTCTCACAGATACGCAGTATTTT.

A single count supports this clone. V usage is TRBV7-9 and J usage is TRBJ2-3; no clear D. Germline loops: CDR1 SEHNR, CDR2 FQNEAQ (reference sequence). The ends were cut back, 5 bases at V and 0 bases at J, with 12 bases in the middle. This CDR3 spans 15 amino acids. The CDR3 loop is CASSRDTVSTDTQYF. The CDR3 nucleotides are TGTGCCAGCAGCCGCGACACGGTCAGCACAGATACGCAGTATTTT.

The chain couples TRBV4-2 to TRBJ2-1; no firm D call. Trimming took 2 bases from V and 10 from J, leaving 6 bases between them. The germline V gene has CDR1 LGHNA and CDR2 YNFKEQ. This CDR3 comprises 11 residues. Here the CDR3 DNA reads TGTGCCAGCAGCCAACAACAGGAGCAGTTCTTC. The encoded protein is CASSQQQEQFF.

This clone is judged medium-sized. The CDR3 sequence: CASSEGQGATDTQYF. The CDR3 bases are TGTGCCAGCAGTGAGGGACAGGGGGCCACAGATACGCAGTATTTT. The chain uses TRBV6-4 and TRBJ2-3; 12 bases align to TRBD1. The J segment lost 2 bases and the V segment lost 3 bases, leaving 0 bases of the junction unmatched. The germline gives CDR1 MRHNA, CDR2 SNTAGT. This CDR3 has 15 residues.

CDR3 in DNA: TGTGCCAGCAGTGATTTAGCGGGAGCGGGGGAGCAGTACTTC. Residues: CASSDLAGAGEQYF. This chain joins TRBV6-1 and TRBJ2-7; 9 positions match TRBD2. The CDR3 runs 14 residues. V trimming: 3 bases; J trimming: 7 bases; junction bases outside the gene matches: 7. Looked up from germline, CDR1 is MNHNS and CDR2 is SASEGT.

This chain connects TRBV5-1 to TRBJ2-1; D might be TRBD2 (5 bases). The germline CDR1 and CDR2 sequences are SGHRS and YFSETQ. The CDR3 totals 14 residues. The V end lost 2 bases, the J end lost 2 bases, and 8 bases lay between the germline ends. The CDR3 DNA reads TGCGCCAGCAGCTTACTAGGCCCCTACAATGAGCAGTTCTTC. Its protein is CASSLLGPYNEQFF.